This T cell receptor beta chain was documented in a study of blood T cells in healthy people across ages. This clonotype was detected a few times. Using a J-beta primer mix together with a sample-barcoded 5' primer, a second PCR was run for about 6 to 11 cycles. TCRdb independently ran MiXCR on the 5' RACE reads; one entry per CDR3 protein. The sample shows roughly 700,000 distinct CDR3 sequences, more than 40% of them seen only once. V dropped 4 bases and J dropped 3; count of bases not matched to a gene: 2. Germline V gene sequence: CDR1 SQVTM, CDR2 ANQGSEA. This CDR3 comprises 12 residues. Total RNA extraction produced at least 5 micrograms (per sample) for the study.

This sequence originates from a woman aged 55-69 years in good health. The sequencing input was blood. V usage is TRBV29-1 and J usage is TRBJ1-2; TRBD1 agrees at 7 bases. CDR3 sequence (DNA): TGCAGCGTTGGGGGACAGTACTATGGCTACACCTTC. As protein: CSVGGQYYGYTF.